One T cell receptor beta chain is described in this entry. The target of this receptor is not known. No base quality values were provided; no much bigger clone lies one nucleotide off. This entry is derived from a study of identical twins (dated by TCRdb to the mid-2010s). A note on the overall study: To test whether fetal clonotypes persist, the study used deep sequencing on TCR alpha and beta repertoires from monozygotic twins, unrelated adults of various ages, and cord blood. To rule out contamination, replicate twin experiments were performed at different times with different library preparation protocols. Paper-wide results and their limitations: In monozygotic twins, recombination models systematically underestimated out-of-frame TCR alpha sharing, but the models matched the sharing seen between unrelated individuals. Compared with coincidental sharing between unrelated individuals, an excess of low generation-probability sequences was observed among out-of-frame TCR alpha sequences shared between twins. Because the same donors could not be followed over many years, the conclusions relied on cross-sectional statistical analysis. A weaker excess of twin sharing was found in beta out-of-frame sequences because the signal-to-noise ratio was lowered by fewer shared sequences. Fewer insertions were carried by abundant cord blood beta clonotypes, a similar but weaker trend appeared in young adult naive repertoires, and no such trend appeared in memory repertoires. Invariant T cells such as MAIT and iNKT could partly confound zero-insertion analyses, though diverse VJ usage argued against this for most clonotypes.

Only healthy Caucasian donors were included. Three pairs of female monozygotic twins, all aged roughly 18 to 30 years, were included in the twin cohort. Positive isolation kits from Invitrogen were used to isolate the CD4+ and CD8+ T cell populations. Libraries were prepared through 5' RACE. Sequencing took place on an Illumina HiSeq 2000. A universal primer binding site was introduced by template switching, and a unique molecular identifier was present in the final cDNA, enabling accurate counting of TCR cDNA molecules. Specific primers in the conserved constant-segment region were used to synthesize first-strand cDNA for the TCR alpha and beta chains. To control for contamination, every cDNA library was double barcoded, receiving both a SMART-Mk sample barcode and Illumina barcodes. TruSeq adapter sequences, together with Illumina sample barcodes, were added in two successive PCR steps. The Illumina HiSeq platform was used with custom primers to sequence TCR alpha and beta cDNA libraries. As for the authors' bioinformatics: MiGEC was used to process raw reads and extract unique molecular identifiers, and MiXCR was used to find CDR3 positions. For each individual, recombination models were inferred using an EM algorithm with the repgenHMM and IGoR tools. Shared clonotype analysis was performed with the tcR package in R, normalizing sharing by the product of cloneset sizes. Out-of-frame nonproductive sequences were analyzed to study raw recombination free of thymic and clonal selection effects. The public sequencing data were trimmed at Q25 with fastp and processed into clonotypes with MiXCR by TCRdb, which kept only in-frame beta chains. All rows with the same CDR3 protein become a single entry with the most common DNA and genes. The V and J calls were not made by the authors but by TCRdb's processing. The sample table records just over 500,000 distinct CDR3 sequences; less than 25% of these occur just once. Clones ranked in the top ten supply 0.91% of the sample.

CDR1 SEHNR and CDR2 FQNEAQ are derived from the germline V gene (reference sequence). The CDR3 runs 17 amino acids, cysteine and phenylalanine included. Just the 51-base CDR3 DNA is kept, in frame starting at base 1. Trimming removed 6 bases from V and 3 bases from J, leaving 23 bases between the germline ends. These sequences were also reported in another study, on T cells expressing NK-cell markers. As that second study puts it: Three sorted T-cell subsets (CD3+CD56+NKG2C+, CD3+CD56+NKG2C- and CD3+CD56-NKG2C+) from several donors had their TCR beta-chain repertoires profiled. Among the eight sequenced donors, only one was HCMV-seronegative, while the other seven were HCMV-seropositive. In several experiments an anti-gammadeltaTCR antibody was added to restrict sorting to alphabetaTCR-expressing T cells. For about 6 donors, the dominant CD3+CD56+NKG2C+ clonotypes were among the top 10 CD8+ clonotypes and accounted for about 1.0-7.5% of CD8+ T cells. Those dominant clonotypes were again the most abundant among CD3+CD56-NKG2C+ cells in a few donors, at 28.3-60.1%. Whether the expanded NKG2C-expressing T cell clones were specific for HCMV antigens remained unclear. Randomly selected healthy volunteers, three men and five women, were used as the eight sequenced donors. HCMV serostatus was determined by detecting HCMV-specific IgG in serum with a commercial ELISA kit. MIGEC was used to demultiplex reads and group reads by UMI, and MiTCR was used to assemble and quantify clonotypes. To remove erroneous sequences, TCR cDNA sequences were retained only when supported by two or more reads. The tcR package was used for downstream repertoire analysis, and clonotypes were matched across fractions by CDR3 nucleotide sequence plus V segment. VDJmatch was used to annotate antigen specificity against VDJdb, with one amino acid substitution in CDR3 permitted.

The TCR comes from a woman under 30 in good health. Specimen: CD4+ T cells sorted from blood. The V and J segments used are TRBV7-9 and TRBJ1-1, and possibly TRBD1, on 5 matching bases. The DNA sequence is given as TGTGCCAGCAGGACCAGGGACCGAGGGGCCCAAGACACTGAAGCTTTCTTT. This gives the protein CASRTRDRGAQDTEAFF.